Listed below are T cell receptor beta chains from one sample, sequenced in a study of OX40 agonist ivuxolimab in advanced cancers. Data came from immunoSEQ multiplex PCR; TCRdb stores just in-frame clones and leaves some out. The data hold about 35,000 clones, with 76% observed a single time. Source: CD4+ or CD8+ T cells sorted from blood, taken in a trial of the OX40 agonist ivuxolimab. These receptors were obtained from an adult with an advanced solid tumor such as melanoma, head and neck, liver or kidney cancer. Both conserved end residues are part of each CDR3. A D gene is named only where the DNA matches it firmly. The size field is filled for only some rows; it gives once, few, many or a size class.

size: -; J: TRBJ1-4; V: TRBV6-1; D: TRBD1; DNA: TGTGCCGTCAGACAGGGGTATGAAAAACTGTTTTTT; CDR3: CAVRQGYEKLFF
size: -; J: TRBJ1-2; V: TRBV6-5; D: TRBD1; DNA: TGTGCCAGCAGTTACTCGGGACAGGGGGCGGCATATGGCTACACCTTC; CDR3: CASSYSGQGAAYGYTF
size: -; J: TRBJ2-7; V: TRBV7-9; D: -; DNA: TGTGCCAGCAGCGCCGACTGGCTCTACGAGCAGTACTTC; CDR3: CASSADWLYEQYF
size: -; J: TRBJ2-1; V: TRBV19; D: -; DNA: TGTGCCAGTAGTATCGGGGTCACCTACAATGAGCAGTTCTTC; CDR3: CASSIGVTYNEQFF
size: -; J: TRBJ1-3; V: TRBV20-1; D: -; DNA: TGCAGTGCATCAGGGCCGAACACCATATATTTT; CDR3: CSASGPNTIYF
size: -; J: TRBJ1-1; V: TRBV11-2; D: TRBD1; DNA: TGTGCCAGCAGCTTCCGATCAGGGGGTAAGAACACTGAAGCTTTCTTT; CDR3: CASSFRSGGKNTEAFF
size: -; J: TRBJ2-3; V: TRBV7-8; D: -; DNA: TGTGCCAGCTCGACCGGGACGGCGACAGATACGCAGTATTTT; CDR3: CASSTGTATDTQYF
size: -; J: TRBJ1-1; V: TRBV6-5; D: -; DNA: TGTGCCAGCAGCTCACAGAACACTGAAGCTTTCTTT; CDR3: CASSSQNTEAFF
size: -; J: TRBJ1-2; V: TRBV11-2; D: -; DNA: TGTGCCAGCAGTTCGTACCCGGCCCCCTATGGCTACACCTTC; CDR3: CASSSYPAPYGYTF
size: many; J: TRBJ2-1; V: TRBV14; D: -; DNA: TGTGCCAGCAGCCAAGAACGACGGGAAGCGGCCCTCTCCTACAATGAGCAGTTCTTC; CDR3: CASSQERREAALSYNEQFF
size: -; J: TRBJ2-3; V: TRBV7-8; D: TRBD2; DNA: TGTGCCAGCAGCTTCCCGGGGGGGCCTCAGTATTTT; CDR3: CASSFPGGPQYF
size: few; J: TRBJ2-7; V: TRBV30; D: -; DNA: TGTGCCTGGAGGAGAATGGCTTACGAGCAGTACTTC; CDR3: CAWRRMAYEQYF
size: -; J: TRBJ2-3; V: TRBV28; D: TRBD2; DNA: TGTGCCAGCAGTTCCGGGACTAGCGGGGAGGAATTCACAGATACGCAGTATTTT; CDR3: CASSSGTSGEEFTDTQYF
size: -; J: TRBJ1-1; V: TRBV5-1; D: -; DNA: TGCGCCAGCACCGGCAACAGGGCTCTGAACACTGAAGCTTTCTTT; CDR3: CASTGNRALNTEAFF
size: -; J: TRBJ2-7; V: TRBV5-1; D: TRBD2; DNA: TGCGCCAGCAGCTCTGGGACTAGCGGGGACTACGAGCAGTACTTC; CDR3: CASSSGTSGDYEQYF
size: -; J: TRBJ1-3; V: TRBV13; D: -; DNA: TGTGCCAGCAGCCTAGAGGGGACCGGAAACACCATATATTTT; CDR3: CASSLEGTGNTIYF
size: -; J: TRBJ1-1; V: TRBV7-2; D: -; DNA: TGTGCCAGCAGCTACAAGAGTCGAGCGAACACTGAAGCTTTCTTT; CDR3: CASSYKSRANTEAFF
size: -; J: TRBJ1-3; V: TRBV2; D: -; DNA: TGTGCCAGCAGTGAGACCCTCTCTGGAAACACCATATATTTT; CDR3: CASSETLSGNTIYF
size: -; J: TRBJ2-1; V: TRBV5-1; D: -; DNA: TGCGCCAGCAGCTTGGATTCAGGGGCCCCTGAGCAGTTCTTC; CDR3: CASSLDSGAPEQFF
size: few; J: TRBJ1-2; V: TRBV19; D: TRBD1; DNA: TGTGCCAGTAGTATCTTCTACAGGGGTACGAGTGGCTACACCTTC; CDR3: CASSIFYRGTSGYTF
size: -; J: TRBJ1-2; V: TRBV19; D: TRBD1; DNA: TGTGCCAGTAGTATAAGTCGAGGGGGCGCGGGCTACACCTTC; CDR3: CASSISRGGAGYTF
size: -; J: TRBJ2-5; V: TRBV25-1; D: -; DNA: TGTGCCAGCAGTGAATATCTAGGGTTGGCTGGCCAAGAGACCCAGTACTTC; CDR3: CASSEYLGLAGQETQYF
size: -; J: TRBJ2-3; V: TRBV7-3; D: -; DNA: TGTGCCAGCAGTCAAACCGGGGGGCCCACAGATACGCAGTATTTT; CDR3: CASSQTGGPTDTQYF
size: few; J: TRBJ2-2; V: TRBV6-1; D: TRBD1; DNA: TGTGCCAGCAGCGGACAGGGGGCAGGCACCGGGGAGCTGTTTTTT; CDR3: CASSGQGAGTGELFF
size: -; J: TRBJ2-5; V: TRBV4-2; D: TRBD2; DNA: TGTGCCAGCAGCCGTCGTGTAGCGGGGGGTAATAAAGAGACCCAGTACTTC; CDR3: CASSRRVAGGNKETQYF
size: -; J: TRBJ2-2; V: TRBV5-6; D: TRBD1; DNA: TGTGCCAGCAAGGGACAGGCGAACACCGGGGAGCTGTTTTTT; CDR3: CASKGQANTGELFF
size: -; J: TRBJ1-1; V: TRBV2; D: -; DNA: TGTGCCAGCAATCGGGAGGACGATTCCTTTGACACTGAAGCTTTCTTT; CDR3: CASNREDDSFDTEAFF
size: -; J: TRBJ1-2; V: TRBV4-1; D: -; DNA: TGCGCCAGCAGCCAGGTAGACCTGGGAGGCTACACCTTC; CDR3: CASSQVDLGGYTF
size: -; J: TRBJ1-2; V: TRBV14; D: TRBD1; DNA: TGTGCCAGCAGCCAAGATCGGACAGGGGGAAATGGCTACACCTTC; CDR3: CASSQDRTGGNGYTF
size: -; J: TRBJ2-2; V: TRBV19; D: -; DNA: TGTGCCAGTAGTATAAGTCTTAGCGCCGGGGAGCTGTTTTTT; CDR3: CASSISLSAGELFF
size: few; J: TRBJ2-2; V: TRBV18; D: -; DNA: TGTGCCAGCTCACCGGACACCGCGAAGGGTGGGCTGTTTTTT; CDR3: CASSPDTAKGGLFF
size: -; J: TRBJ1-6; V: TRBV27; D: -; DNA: TGTGCCAGCTCATATGCGGGCAGGGCCTATAATTCACCCCTCCACTTT; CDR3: CASSYAGRAYNSPLHF
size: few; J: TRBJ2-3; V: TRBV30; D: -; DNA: TGTGCCTGGAGTGCTGGGGTGGGCACAGATACGCAGTATTTT; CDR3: CAWSAGVGTDTQYF
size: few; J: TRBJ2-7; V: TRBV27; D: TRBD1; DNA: TGTGCCAGCAGTATCCTCCGGGACAGCTACGAGCAGTACTTC; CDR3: CASSILRDSYEQYF
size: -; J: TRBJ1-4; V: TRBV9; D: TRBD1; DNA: TGTGCCAGCAGCCCCGGGGACAGGGCTGGAACTAATGAAAAACTGTTTTTT; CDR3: CASSPGDRAGTNEKLFF
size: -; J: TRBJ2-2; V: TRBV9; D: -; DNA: TGTGCCAGCCGTGGCAGGGTCGGCGGGGAGCTGTTTTTT; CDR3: CASRGRVGGELFF
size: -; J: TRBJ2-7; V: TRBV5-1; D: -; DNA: TGCGCCAGCAGCTTGTATTCCAGCTCCTACGAGCAGTACTTC; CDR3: CASSLYSSSYEQYF
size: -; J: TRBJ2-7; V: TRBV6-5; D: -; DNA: TGTGCCACCCAACTCACAGGCACAACCTACGAGCAGTACTTC; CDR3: CATQLTGTTYEQYF
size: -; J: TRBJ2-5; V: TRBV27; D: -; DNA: TGTGCCAGCAGTTTAACCGGGGCGAATCAAGAGACCCAGTACTTC; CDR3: CASSLTGANQETQYF
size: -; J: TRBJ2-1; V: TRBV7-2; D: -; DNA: TGTGCCAGCAGCTCCCCTTACGGACAGCAGTTCTTC; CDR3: CASSSPYGQQFF
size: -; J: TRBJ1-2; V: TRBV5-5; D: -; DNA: TGTGCCAGCAGCATCGGAGGAGTCTATGGCTACACCTTC; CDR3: CASSIGGVYGYTF
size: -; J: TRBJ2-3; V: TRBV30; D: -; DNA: TGTGCCTGGAGTCTTTTCACAGATACGCAGTATTTT; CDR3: CAWSLFTDTQYF
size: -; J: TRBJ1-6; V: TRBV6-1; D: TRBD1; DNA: TGTGCCAGCAGCGACAGGGACAATAATTCACCCCTCCACTTT; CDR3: CASSDRDNNSPLHF
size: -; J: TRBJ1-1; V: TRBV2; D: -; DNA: TGTGCTCAACATAGGGCGGACACTGAAGCTTTCTTT; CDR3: CAQHRADTEAFF
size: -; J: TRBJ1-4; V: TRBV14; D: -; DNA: TGTGCCAGCAGCCAGGGTGCCCGCGGGGGTGAAAAACTGTTTTTT; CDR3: CASSQGARGGEKLFF
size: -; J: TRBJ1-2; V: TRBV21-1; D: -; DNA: TGTGCCAGCGCACCAGGGGAGAGTTACTATGGCTACACCTTC; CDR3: CASAPGESYYGYTF
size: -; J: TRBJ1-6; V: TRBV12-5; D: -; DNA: TGTGCTAGTGGTTTGGGGACAATGCATAATTCACCCCTCCACTTT; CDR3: CASGLGTMHNSPLHF
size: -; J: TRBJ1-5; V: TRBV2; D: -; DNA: TGTGCCAGCAGTGAAGCTGAGGGGCTTCCCCAGCATTTT; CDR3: CASSEAEGLPQHF
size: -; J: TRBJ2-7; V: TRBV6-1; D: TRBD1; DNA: TGTGCCAGCAGTACGGCCTACAGGGGATCCTACGAGCAGTACTTC; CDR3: CASSTAYRGSYEQYF
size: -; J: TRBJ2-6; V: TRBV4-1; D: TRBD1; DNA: TGCGCCAGCAGCCAAGATCGTATATTAGGACAGGGGACAGGGGCCAACGTCCTGACTTTC; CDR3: CASSQDRILGQGTGANVLTF
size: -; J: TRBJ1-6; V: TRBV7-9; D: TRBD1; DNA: TGTGCCAGCAGCTTAGAGGACAGGGGGAATTCACCCCTCCACTTT; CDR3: CASSLEDRGNSPLHF
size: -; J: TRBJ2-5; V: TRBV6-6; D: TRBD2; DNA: TGTGCCAGCAGTTACCTAGCGGGGGCAAGGGAGACCCAGTACTTC; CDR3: CASSYLAGARETQYF
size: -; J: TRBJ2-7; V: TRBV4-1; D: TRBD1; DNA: TGCGCCAGCAGCCACTCACGGGACAGCTCCCCTCTCGAGCAGTACTTC; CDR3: CASSHSRDSSPLEQYF
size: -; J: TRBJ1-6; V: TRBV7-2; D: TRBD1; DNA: TGTGCCAGCAGCTTAGCGGGACAGGGTTCACCCCTCCACTTT; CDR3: CASSLAGQGSPLHF
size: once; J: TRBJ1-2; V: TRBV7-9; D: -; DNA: TGTGCCAGCAGCTTAGCGGTCGGCGGGTTATATGGCTACACCTTC; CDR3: CASSLAVGGLYGYTF